What follows are 22 T cell receptor beta chains derived from one specimen sequenced in a study of shared clonotypes between healthy human individuals. TCRdb's copy holds only in-frame clones and misses some; the assay was immunoSEQ multiplex PCR. The repertoire consists of a few million clones, with 85% to 95% occurring once and the leading ten covering more than 0.35%. Sequenced input: naive CD4+ T cells from PBMCs. This sample's subset: CD45RA+ positively selected. These receptors all come from a man younger than 30 in good health. Some clones in this sample may be carry-over from other donors' samples.

V usage is TRBV28 and J usage is TRBJ2-7; 11 bases align to TRBD2. The CDR3 is 16 amino acids. V lost 2 bases to trimming and J lost 1 base; unmatched junction nucleotides: 4. The germline gives CDR1 MDHEN, CDR2 SYDVKM. The CDR3 region has the DNA TGTGCCAGCAGTTTAAAACTAGCGGGAGCTTCCTACGAGCAGTACTTC. Residues: CASSLKLAGASYEQYF.

V and J are TRBV18 and TRBJ2-1; the D gene is possibly TRBD1 (6 bases). The CDR3 has 15 amino acids. V was shortened by 3 bases and J by 5 bases, with 14 bases between the two germline ends. The germline V gene has CDR1 KGHSH and CDR2 LQKENI. The CDR3 region has the DNA TGTGCCAGCTCACCTCTGGAAGGGGGTCACAATGAGCAGTTCTTC. The encoded protein is CASSPLEGGHNEQFF.

This chain connects TRBV11-2 to TRBJ1-2; D unclear. V lost 4 bases to trimming and J lost 4 bases, with 16 bases between them. The CDR3 extends over 15 amino acids. Germline V lookup: CDR1 SGHAT, CDR2 FQNNGV. This CDR3 reads CASSSSSPRGYGYTF. As DNA, the CDR3 is TGTGCCAGCAGCTCATCGTCTCCGCGGGGCTATGGCTACACCTTC.

The rearrangement uses TRBV7-6 and TRBJ2-1; weak D call: TRBD2 (5 bases). The CDR3 spans 14 residues. Germline V gives CDR1 SGHVS, CDR2 FNYEAQ. V was shortened by 6 bases and J by 6 bases, with 15 bases between the two germline ends. The CDR3 loop is CASRAAEALNEQFF. As DNA, the CDR3 is TGTGCCAGCAGAGCAGCGGAGGCCCTCAATGAGCAGTTCTTC.

V gene TRBV2 combines with J gene TRBJ2-7; D possibly corresponds to TRBD2 (6 bases). Trimming left V 4 bases short and J 10 bases short, with 14 bases between. Germline V gene sequence: CDR1 SNHLY, CDR2 FYNNEI. The CDR3 is 12 residues long. CDR3 DNA: TGTGCCAGCAGTGGGCGGGATAGACGTCAGTACTTC. Translated: CASSGRDRRQYF.

This clone was seen a few times. This sequence joins TRBV18 and TRBJ2-2; 10 nucleotides match TRBD1. V was pared by 3 bases and J by 4 bases, with 8 bases of the junction left unmatched. Germline V lookup: CDR1 KGHSH, CDR2 LQKENI. There are 17 residues in the CDR3. CDR3 protein: CASSPRTGGFPTGELFF. In DNA, the CDR3 is TGTGCCAGCTCACCTAGGACAGGGGGATTCCCCACCGGGGAGCTGTTTTTT.

The rearrangement links TRBV5-1 to TRBJ2-7, with a tentative D call TRBD1 (8 bases). Deletions cut 3 bases from V and 5 bases from J, with 15 bases between. This CDR3 is 14 amino acids long. CDR1 and CDR2 from the germline V gene are SGHRS and YFSETQ. CDR3 in amino acids: CASSWYRGGDEQYF. The CDR3 DNA reads as TGCGCCAGCAGCTGGTACAGGGGGGGAGACGAGCAGTACTTC.

This chain uses TRBV28 with TRBJ1-2; 7 nucleotides align to TRBD1. The germline CDR1 and CDR2 sequences are MDHEN and SYDVKM. The CDR3 has 13 residues. Trimming took 6 bases from V and 8 from J; bases not matched to a gene: 9. CDR3 residues: CASRQVGGAGYTF. The CDR3 nucleotides read TGTGCCAGCAGACAAGTAGGGGGCGCGGGCTACACCTTC.

The genes are TRBV14 and TRBJ1-1; D possibly corresponds to TRBD1 (6 bases). CDR1 is SGHDN, CDR2 FVKESK, per germline. The V and J ends lost 6 bases and 3 bases respectively, with 23 bases between them. This CDR3 has 17 residues. CDR3 bases: TGTGCCAGCAGAAAACTCCGGGACACCGGGGGCGACACTGAAGCTTTCTTT. It yields the protein CASRKLRDTGGDTEAFF.

This sequence joins TRBV19 and TRBJ1-1, with 9 positions matching TRBD1. Per germline, CDR1 LNHDA and CDR2 SQIVND (reference sequence). The CDR3 sequence is 14 residues long. Unmatched junction bases numbered 7, after V lost 5 bases and J lost 6 bases. CDR3 sequence: CASSPGTGSAEAFF. CDR3 sequence (DNA): TGTGCCAGTAGTCCCGGGACAGGGTCGGCTGAAGCTTTCTTT.

This clone was seen only once. The rearrangement joins TRBV7-2 to TRBJ2-1, with a weak D call TRBD2 (6 bases). The V gene's germline CDR1 is SGHTA and CDR2 FQGNSA. The CDR3 runs to 14 residues. The V and J ends lost 0 bases and 7 bases respectively, with 10 bases between them. The CDR3 loop is CASSLAGGWNEQFF. The CDR3 DNA reads as TGTGCCAGCAGCTTAGCTGGGGGGTGGAATGAGCAGTTCTTC.

J is TRBJ1-2 and V is TRBV28; D is unresolved. Looked up from germline, CDR1 is MDHEN and CDR2 is SYDVKM. This CDR3 comprises 12 residues. V gave up 3 bases and J gave up 2 bases, with 4 bases separating them. CDR3 protein: CASSFYNYGYTF. Written as DNA, the CDR3 is TGTGCCAGCAGTTTCTACAACTATGGCTACACCTTC.

V and J are TRBV30 and TRBJ2-2; 10 bases line up with TRBD2. The germline CDR1 and CDR2 sequences are GTSNPN and SVGIG (reference sequence). Trimming removed 3 bases from V and 4 bases from J; junction bases left unmatched: 14. The CDR3 extends over 18 amino acids. CDR3: CAWRKPGLAYGGTGELFF. In DNA, the CDR3 is TGTGCCTGGAGAAAACCGGGACTAGCGTACGGGGGCACCGGGGAGCTGTTTTTT.

The count of this clone is one. The chain links TRBV7-8 to TRBJ2-2, with 12 bases aligning to TRBD2. Germline values: CDR1 SGHVS, CDR2 FQNEAQ. V was pared by 5 bases and J by 4 bases, with 5 bases of the junction left unmatched. The CDR3 runs 16 residues. The CDR3 DNA reads as TGTGCCAGCAGCGGGACTAGCGGGTGGAGCACCGGGGAGCTGTTTTTT. Residues: CASSGTSGWSTGELFF.

The chain is built from TRBV4-1 and TRBJ2-1; D not resolved. Germline V CDR1 and CDR2: MGHRA, YSYEKL. The germline V and J ends were trimmed by 0 bases and 0 bases, with 12 bases remaining between them. The CDR3 covers 17 residues. In DNA form, the CDR3 reads TGCGCCAGCAGCCAAGATTTGAGGTCGAGCTCCTACAATGAGCAGTTCTTC. Translating gives CASSQDLRSSSYNEQFF.

The V and J genes are TRBV7-3 and TRBJ2-5; D remains unclear. The CDR3 contains 11 residues. The germline V gene encodes CDR1 SGHTA and CDR2 FQGTGA. V was shortened by 3 bases and J by 12 bases, with 11 bases between the two germline ends. Written as DNA, the CDR3 is TGTGCCAGCAGCTTCTATATATTAGAGTACTTC. Translated: CASSFYILEYF.

The J gene is TRBJ1-5, the V gene TRBV15; D gene unclear. The germline CDR1 and CDR2 sequences are LNHNV and YYDKDF (reference sequence). V was shortened by 3 bases and J by 0 bases, with 6 bases between the two germline ends. This CDR3 is 14 amino acids long. CDR3 residues: CATSSSYSNQPQHF. CDR3 in DNA: TGTGCCACCAGCAGCTCCTATAGCAATCAGCCCCAGCATTTT.

The V call is TRBV5-1, the J call TRBJ2-7; 10 positions match TRBD2. Germline CDR1 is SGHRS and CDR2 is YFSETQ. The J segment lost 1 base and the V segment lost 4 bases, leaving 5 bases of the junction unmatched. This CDR3 region has 15 residues. The CDR3 region has the DNA TGCGCCAGCAGCCCCAGCGGGAGGGCTTCCTACGAGCAGTACTTC. This codes for CASSPSGRASYEQYF.

The chain recombines TRBV5-6 with TRBJ1-2; 7 nucleotides match TRBD1. Germline lookup yields CDR1 SGHDT and CDR2 YYEEEE. The CDR3 runs 14 residues. V lost 4 bases and J lost 5; bases outside the gene matches: 8. The CDR3 spells CASSNEQGSYGYTF. CDR3 nucleotide sequence: TGTGCCAGCAGCAACGAACAGGGGTCGTATGGCTACACCTTC.

This clone has a single count. V and J are TRBV18 and TRBJ2-1; 11 bases map to TRBD2. J gave up 2 bases and V 6 bases, and 6 bases lay outside the gene matches. The CDR3 totals 16 residues. The germline gives CDR1 KGHSH, CDR2 LQKENI. This chain's CDR3 is CASSPLAGGTYNEQFF. The CDR3 nucleotides are TGTGCCAGCTCGCCATTAGCGGGAGGGACCTACAATGAGCAGTTCTTC.

Only one count was recorded for this clone. This sequence joins TRBV11-2 and TRBJ1-1; TRBD1 might be the D (5 bases). The V gene's germline CDR1 is SGHAT and CDR2 FQNNGV. The CDR3 extends over 14 amino acids. Deletions cut 6 bases from V and 7 bases from J, with 18 bases between. The CDR3 here is CASSPIPRQSEAFF. CDR3 sequence (DNA): TGTGCCAGCAGTCCAATTCCCCGACAGAGTGAAGCTTTCTTT.

This chain connects TRBV5-4 to TRBJ2-3, with 10 bases fitting TRBD2. There are 14 residues in the CDR3. J gave up 6 bases and V 4 bases, and 5 bases lay outside the gene matches. Germline V lookup: CDR1 SGHNT, CDR2 YYREEE (reference sequence). Here the CDR3 reads CASSPTSGRDTQYF. The CDR3 DNA reads TGTGCCAGCAGCCCGACTAGCGGGCGCGATACGCAGTATTTT.